This T cell receptor (beta chain) was recorded in a study of response to subunit inactivated influenza vaccine. TCRdb passed the RT-PCR reads through MiXCR, listing each CDR3 protein once. The profile shows about 540,000 distinct CDR3 sequences, roughly 23% of them singletons. The germline V gene encodes CDR1 LNHNV and CDR2 YYDKDF (reference sequence). Germline trimming cut 4 bases from V and 5 bases from J; bases unmatched to any gene: 5. The CDR3 has 15 residues. This clonotype has a handful of counts. These data were likewise used in another study, on T cells expressing NK-cell markers. Per that paper: Synthesis of TCR beta cDNA relied on 5'RACE template switching carrying UMIs.

The receptor's source is a man aged 45-65 years who received an inactivated influenza vaccine. The rearrangement links TRBV15 to TRBJ2-1; 10 nucleotides line up with TRBD2. This sample comprised CD4+ T cells sorted from PBMCs, obtained 12 days after vaccination. The CDR3 bases are TGTGCCACCAGCAAAGGGACTAGCGACGACAATGAGCAGTTCTTC. Its protein product is CATSKGTSDDNEQFF.